These T cell receptor beta chains were read from a single sample in a study of long-term antiretroviral therapy in people with HIV. Here immunoSEQ multiplex PCR was the method, and the copy in TCRdb shows in-frame clones only, minus some. The data contain about 24,000 clones, around four fifths of them singletons. The specimen comprised unsorted PBMCs, sampled 5.9 years after starting antiretroviral therapy. The receptors come from a man aged 25 to 40 with HIV. Both conserved end residues are trimmed from each CDR3. Clone size appears in some rows only: once, few, many, or a class for an expanded clone.

clone_size v_call cdr3_length cdr3_aa
NA TRBV5-4 14 ASSLPRGGSSYEQY
NA TRBV4-3 15 ASSQDRRTSRYNEQF
NA TRBV9 15 ASSVGRGGQVGDTQY
NA TRBV6-5 12 ASSIRGPITEAF
NA TRBV4-1 14 ASSHLRARAFNEQF
NA TRBV27 13 ASSGLGGGIYEQY
NA TRBV11-3 11 ASSLTSSDTQY
NA TRBV7-9 13 ASSLGDRAYTEQF
NA TRBV19 12 ASSTPGQYTEAF
NA TRBV5-5 13 ASSSAGQGGNEQF
NA TRBV7-6 11 ASSPTGNYGYT
few TRBV28 16 ASSFRFGIRRPQETQY
NA TRBV10-2 14 ASSESAGRRAYEQY
NA TRBV18 12 ASSRSGGFQPQH
NA TRBV9 13 ASSPIGGENYGYT
NA TRBV6-6 10 ASGQGNQPQH
NA TRBV7-2 14 ASSRDRAPLDTEAF
NA TRBV7-3 11 ASRLDRNNEQF
NA TRBV30 9 AWSTLYEQY
NA TRBV7-9 14 ASSFRLGGDTGELF
NA TRBV25-1 13 ASLRSWGSGETQY
NA TRBV28 16 ASSLWRGTGTVNYGYT
NA TRBV5-1 13 ASSLSSQQYNEQF
once TRBV28 13 ASIPQRQTKNIQY
NA TRBV6-6 10 ASSYRGEGYT
NA TRBV9 13 ASSPQGQGFTEAF
NA TRBV11-2 14 ASSPSPDRNTGELF
NA TRBV7-8 13 ASSSSGTRVYEQY
NA TRBV5-8 12 ASRLGGSNEKLF
NA TRBV28 9 ASSFKTEAF
once TRBV28 15 ASSLLQGPSSYNEQF
NA TRBV28 14 ASSVVGSSYNSPLH
NA TRBV6-4 11 ASSDGANTEAF
NA TRBV5-6 15 ASSLGLAGGRGDTQY
NA TRBV7-7 14 ASSLGLAGVTDEQF
NA TRBV19 13 ASSTGGAKIYGYT
NA TRBV6-5 13 ASSNDRVGYNEQF
NA TRBV4-1 16 ASSQDSPSGGDSYEQY
NA TRBV7-8 12 ASSDAGRANVLT
few TRBV28 8 ASSKTAQY
NA TRBV7-6 15 ASSLQGRLALYNEQF
NA TRBV27 15 ASSYNPSGSQSYEQY
NA TRBV7-2 13 ASSLGSPYNSPLH
NA TRBV6-5 13 ASARVRQQVYEQY
NA TRBV11-2 12 ASSGGLNTGELF
few TRBV7-2 13 ASSLGTGLNYGYT
NA TRBV19 15 ASSIGEGQGARGPQH
NA TRBV28 14 ASSSTIGVQGRGYT
NA TRBV7-9 14 ASSLGPPKGGDTQY
NA TRBV6-6 14 ASRSGQGSSLEGYT
NA TRBV7-9 13 ASSLVTSLQETQY
NA TRBV6-1 12 ASSVETGFYEQY
NA TRBV4-1 15 ASSQVGAGEIGETQY
few TRBV21-1 11 ASSKASNQPQH
few TRBV19 12 ASSIQGPNYGYT